The clone carrying this T cell receptor (beta chain) appeared a few times. Trimming took 2 bases from V and 1 from J, leaving 20 bases between them. In germline, CDR1 is SQVTM, CDR2 ANQGSEA. The CDR3 consists of 17 residues. This sample was included in a study of T cell changes during pregnancy in multiple sclerosis. TCRdb's copy holds only in-frame clones and misses some; the assay was immunoSEQ multiplex PCR. The sample has tens of thousands of clones, approximately 90% seen once; the top ten hold around 2%. The input for sequencing was peripheral blood, taken in the first trimester of pregnancy. The clonotype was recovered from a female donor in good health, enrolled as a control in a pregnancy study. V usage is TRBV29-1 and J usage is TRBJ1-2, with TRBD1 as a possible D gene (6 bases). The CDR3 here is CSVEKGGGRGSNYGYTF. The CDR3 region has the DNA TGCAGCGTTGAAAAAGGTGGGGGCAGGGGAAGTAACTATGGCTACACCTTC.